One sample yielded the 17 T cell receptor beta chains listed below, sequenced in a study of T cells in Graves' hyperthyroidism and ophthalmopathy. Template material for amplifying TCR beta CDR3 regions consisted of RNA transcripts. The study used the HTBI primer set for a first-round RT-PCR of the TCR CDR3. One entry per CDR3 protein, called by TCRdb with MiXCR from the multiplex PCR reads. The sample has almost 250,000 distinct CDR3 sequences, roughly 22% seen once. The specimen sequenced was blood. Receptors originate from a woman in her 40s with Graves' ophthalmopathy.

This clonotype was observed many times. The rearrangement uses TRBV12-3 or TRBV12-4 and TRBJ1-2; tentatively, D is TRBD1 (5 bases). CDR3 length equals 11 residues. Trimming left V 1 base short and J 8 bases short, with 5 bases between. In DNA, the CDR3 is TGTGCCAGCAGTTTAGGGGGCGGCTACACCTTC. Protein sequence: CASSLGGGYTF.

This clonotype was recorded many times. The chain combines TRBV4-2 with TRBJ2-5; D is tentatively TRBD1 or TRBD2 (5 bases each). CDR3 length: 14 residues. Germline V gene lookup returns CDR1 LGHNA and CDR2 YNFKEQ. The V and J ends lost 1 base and 2 bases respectively, with 8 bases between them. The CDR3 coding sequence is TGTGCCAGCAGCCAAGTCGGGGCGCAAGAGACCCAGTACTTC. It translates to CASSQVGAQETQYF.

This clonotype was detected many times. This sequence joins TRBV6-1 and TRBJ2-5, with 12 bases identical to TRBD2. Germline CDR1 and CDR2: MNHNS and SASEGT. J gave up 4 bases and V 4 bases, and 1 base lay outside the gene matches. The CDR3 contains 14 residues. CDR3 sequence reads: CASSALAGGETQYF. The DNA of the CDR3 is TGTGCCAGCAGTGCACTAGCGGGAGGAGAGACCCAGTACTTC.

This clonotype was observed at least ten times. V gene TRBV10-1 combines with J gene TRBJ2-2; perhaps TRBD1 as D (6 bases). The CDR3 runs 14 residues. Trimming stripped 6 bases from V and 3 bases from J, with 11 bases between. Germline-derived CDR1 and CDR2 are WNHNN and SYGVQD (reference sequence). The DNA of the CDR3 is TGCGCCAGCAGGCAGGGGTCGGACACCGGGGAGCTGTTTTTT. As protein: CASRQGSDTGELFF.

In its sample, this clonotype was seen many times. The chain carries TRBV11-2 and TRBJ1-1; 8 positions match TRBD1. This CDR3 is built from 17 residues. The V and J ends lost 0 bases and 0 bases, in that order; junction bases with no gene match: 6. The germline V gene has CDR1 SGHAT and CDR2 FQNNGV. The DNA of the CDR3 is TGTGCCAGCAGCTTAGATATCGACAGGGGAATGAACACTGAAGCTTTCTTT. This gives the protein CASSLDIDRGMNTEAFF.

The rearrangement joins TRBV6-2 or TRBV6-3 to TRBJ2-7; D is perhaps TRBD2 (7 bases). The V end lost 2 bases, the J end lost 4 bases, and 12 bases lay between the germline ends. This CDR3 is built from 14 residues. Germline V gene sequence: CDR1 MNHEY, CDR2 SVGEGT. Here the CDR3 reads CASSYLQGGYEQYF. The CDR3 bases are TGTGCCAGCAGTTACCTACAGGGAGGGTACGAGCAGTACTTC.

In this sample, this clonotype turned up many times. The chain employs TRBV4-2 and TRBJ2-7, with D perhaps matching TRBD2 (5 bases). The germline gives CDR1 LGHNA, CDR2 YNFKEQ. The CDR3 is 13 residues long. V was clipped by 0 bases and J by 5 bases, with 8 bases between them. The CDR3: CASSQDSGDEQYF. DNA of the CDR3: TGTGCCAGCAGCCAAGACTCCGGGGACGAGCAGTACTTC.

This clonotype was recorded at least ten times. The chain carries TRBV5-1 and TRBJ2-2, with 10 bases that match TRBD1. The trim removed 4 bases at V and 3 bases at J, leaving 3 bases unmatched. In germline, CDR1 is SGHRS, CDR2 YFSETQ. The CDR3 has 15 residues. CDR3 amino acids: CASSGTGADTGELFF. CDR3 sequence (DNA): TGCGCCAGCAGCGGGACAGGGGCGGACACCGGGGAGCTGTTTTTT.

There are many counts of this clonotype. The chain is built from TRBV7-3 and TRBJ2-7, with a possible D match to TRBD2 (7 bases). The CDR3 has 15 amino acids. Germline CDR1 reads SGHTA; CDR2 reads FQGTGA. The V end was cut by 1 base, the J end by 5 bases, with 15 bases between. Written as DNA, the CDR3 is TGTGCCAGCAGCTTAAAGGCAGGGGAGGGCCACGAGCAGTACTTC. It specifies CASSLKAGEGHEQYF. Filled out from reference TRBV7-3 and TRBJ2-7, the complete variable domain reads GAGVSQTPSNKVTEKGKYVELRCDPISGHTALYWYRQSLGQGPEFLIYFQGTGAADDSGLPNDRFFAVRPEGSVSTLKIQRTERGDSAVYLCASSLKAGEGHEQYFGPGTRLTVT.

This clonotype was found many times. V usage is TRBV6-1 and J usage is TRBJ2-3, with D perhaps matching TRBD2 (5 bases). Deletions cut 10 bases from V and 2 bases from J, with 22 bases between. The CDR3 totals 16 residues. Germline V lookup: CDR1 MNHNS, CDR2 SASEGT. DNA of the CDR3: TGTGCCACGCAACCACTCGGGATTTCTAACACAGATACGCAGTATTTT. Amino acids: CATQPLGISNTDTQYF.

This clonotype was observed at least ten times. This CDR3 reads CASSGLRGTEAFF. The CDR3 nucleotides read TGTGCCAGCAGTGGTCTTAGGGGCACTGAAGCTTTCTTT. This chain connects TRBV27 to TRBJ1-1, with TRBD1 as a possible D gene (5 bases). This CDR3 has 13 residues. Deletions cut 5 bases from V and 4 bases from J, with 11 bases between. Germline V gives CDR1 MNHEY, CDR2 SMNVEV (reference sequence).

This clonotype was counted ten times or more. The chain has TRBV6-1 and TRBJ1-1; 11 bases line up with TRBD1. This CDR3 contains 17 residues. The V segment lost 1 base and the J segment 6 bases; nucleotides outside the gene matches: 10. The germline gives CDR1 MNHNS, CDR2 SASEGT. The CDR3 reads CASSEGVWDRGDSEAFF. DNA for the CDR3: TGTGCCAGCAGTGAAGGAGTTTGGGACAGGGGGGACTCTGAAGCTTTCTTT.

V usage is TRBV6-1 and J usage is TRBJ2-2; D may be TRBD2 (5 bases). The V and J ends lost 10 bases and 5 bases respectively, with 14 bases between them. This CDR3 is 13 amino acids long. Germline assignment: CDR1 MNHNS and CDR2 SASEGT. CDR3 DNA: TGTGCCATAGATAGAGGGAATACCGGGGAGCTGTTTTTT. Translation gives CAIDRGNTGELFF.

This clonotype was counted at least ten times. The V and J genes are TRBV7-3 and TRBJ1-1; D is unclear. This CDR3 contains 14 residues. The germline gives CDR1 SGHTA, CDR2 FQGTGA. The V end lost 3 bases, the J end lost 4 bases, and 12 bases lay between the germline ends. This CDR3 is CASSLNGLSTEAFF. The CDR3 region has the DNA TGTGCCAGCAGCTTGAACGGGTTGAGCACTGAAGCTTTCTTT.

This clonotype came up many times. The chain has TRBV27 and TRBJ2-7; 7 positions agree with TRBD2. This CDR3 has 14 residues. The germline CDR1 and CDR2 sequences are MNHEY and SMNVEV (reference sequence). Germline trimming cut 10 bases from V and 1 base from J; bases unmatched to any gene: 10. CDR3 amino acids: CATASWEGSYEQYF. The CDR3 DNA reads as TGTGCCACAGCGTCGTGGGAGGGTTCCTACGAGCAGTACTTC.

This clonotype was detected ten times or more. This sequence joins TRBV10-3 and TRBJ2-5; no clear D gene. This CDR3 is 14 amino acids long. Trimming took 0 bases from V and 7 from J, leaving 12 bases between them. Germline loops: CDR1 ENHRY, CDR2 SYGVKD. The CDR3 nucleotides read TGTGCCATCAGTGAGTCGCGTTCGGATGCGACCCAGTACTTC. Amino acids: CAISESRSDATQYF.

This clonotype has more than one count but fewer than ten. The chain links TRBV12-3 or TRBV12-4 to TRBJ2-1; 11 nucleotides agree with TRBD2. Trimming at V came to 5 bases and at J to 4 bases, leaving 10 bases not matched to a gene. This CDR3 comprises 17 residues. The CDR3 spells CASSTLSGTSGYNEQFF. In DNA, the CDR3 is TGTGCCAGCAGTACGCTATCCGGGACTAGCGGATACAATGAGCAGTTCTTC.